This TCR beta chain was profiled in a study of Ad26.COV2.S vaccination and SARS-CoV-2 variants. About this clone: Other DNA sequences of this sample code for an identical CDR3.

The V and J ends lost 6 bases and 0 bases respectively, with 6 bases between them. The CDR3 length is 12 residues. CDR1 and CDR2 (germline): SNHLY, FYNNEI. Measured with immunoSEQ multiplex PCR; TCRdb has only the in-frame clones, and not every one. Among 300,000 to 450,000 clones listed, about 88% were seen once. Specified treatment: over 15 received Ad26.COV2.S at low or high dose, single or two shots; roughly five received placebo; per-sample allocation not given. It was on day 63 after the first vaccine or placebo injection that samples were taken. This sequence originates from a person aged 18-60 years who received the Ad26.COV2.S COVID-19 vaccine or a placebo. The chain recombines TRBV2 with TRBJ2-7, with D tentatively TRBD2 (5 bases). The sample was peripheral blood, taken in a trial of Ad26.COV2.S vaccine versus placebo. The CDR3 nucleotides read TGTGCCAGCAGCGGGGTCTCCTACGAGCAGTACTTC. This sequence encodes CASSGVSYEQYF.